Each of the 14 T cell receptor beta chains below was sequenced from the same sample in a study of cytomegalovirus exposure and HLA in healthy donors. The PCR contained 60 Vbeta and 13 Jbeta primers. Repertoires were generated with immunoSEQ multiplex PCR, while TCRdb's copy carries only in-frame clones and drops some. This sample carries around 100,000 clones, 84% of them seen once, and the ten largest clones take around 5.6%. The sequencing input was PBMCs. The receptors here all came from a woman aged 18-30 years in good health and CMV-seropositive.

The J gene is TRBJ2-3, the V gene TRBV25-1; TRBD2 is a possible D gene (5 bases). The length of the CDR3 is 14 residues. V was clipped by 4 bases and J by 1 base, with 9 bases between them. From germline, CDR1 is MGHDK and CDR2 SYGVNS. CDR3 protein: CASSGIARTDTQYF. The CDR3 DNA is TGTGCCAGCAGTGGAATAGCGCGCACAGATACGCAGTATTTT.

The chain carries TRBV5-4 and TRBJ2-1; 9 bases fit TRBD2. This CDR3 has 15 amino acids. J gave up 1 base and V 2 bases, and 1 base lay outside the gene matches. Germline V gene data show CDR1 as SGHNT and CDR2 as YYREEE (reference sequence). In nucleotides, the CDR3 is TGTGCCAGCAGCTTAGGACTAGCGTCCTACAATGAGCAGTTCTTC. This codes for CASSLGLASYNEQFF.

The CDR3 protein is CASSGGWGENSPLHF. The DNA of the CDR3 is TGCGCCAGCAGCGGCGGTTGGGGGGAGAATTCACCCCTCCACTTT. V and J are TRBV5-1 and TRBJ1-6; perhaps TRBD1 as D (5 bases). V was shortened by 4 bases and J by 7 bases, with 15 bases between the two germline ends. Per the germline V gene, CDR1 is SGHRS and CDR2 is YFSETQ. This CDR3 spans 15 amino acids. Full variable domain (missing parts from reference TRBV5-1 and TRBJ1-6): KAGVTQTPRYLIKTRGQQVTLSCSPISGHRSVSWYQQTPGQGLQFLFEYFSETQRNKGNFPGRFSGRQFSNSRSEMNVSTLELGDSALYLCASSGGWGENSPLHFGNGTRLTVT.

V gene TRBV28 combines with J gene TRBJ2-7; the D gene is possibly TRBD2 (6 bases). CDR1 MDHEN and CDR2 SYDVKM come from the germline V gene. The CDR3 length is 14 residues. Trimming stripped 5 bases from V and 3 bases from J, with 14 bases between. CDR3 residues: CASSPGTARYEQYF. The CDR3 DNA reads TGTGCCAGCAGTCCCGGGACTGCTCGCTACGAGCAGTACTTC.

The chain carries TRBV6-1 and TRBJ2-3, with 9 bases aligning to TRBD2. The CDR3 is made up of 14 amino acids. J was trimmed by 3 bases and V by 6 bases; bases with no gene match: 4. Per germline, CDR1 MNHNS and CDR2 SASEGT. CDR3 nucleotides: TGTGCCAGCAGACGTAGCGGGAGTACAGATACGCAGTATTTT. Protein: CASRRSGSTDTQYF.

This clone was counted a few times. The chain couples TRBV5-4 to TRBJ2-7; 7 bases are shared with TRBD1. This CDR3 region has 13 residues. Germline V gene data show CDR1 as SGHNT and CDR2 as YYREEE (reference sequence). V was clipped by 2 bases and J by 3 bases; unmatched bases: 2. The CDR3: CASSLQGRYEQYF. The CDR3 region has the DNA TGTGCCAGCAGCTTACAGGGGCGCTACGAGCAGTACTTC. The full variable domain, rest sourced from reference TRBV5-4 and TRBJ2-7, is ETGVTQSPTHLIKTRGQQVTLRCSSQSGHNTVSWYQQALGQGPQFIFQYYREEENGRGNFPPRFSGLQFPNYSSELNVNALELDDSALYLCASSLQGRYEQYFGPGTRLTVT.

V gene TRBV28 combines with J gene TRBJ1-5; maybe TRBD1 (5 bases). Looked up from germline, CDR1 is MDHEN and CDR2 is SYDVKM. V dropped 6 bases and J dropped 6 bases, with 15 bases sitting between them. This CDR3 spans 14 amino acids. This chain's CDR3 is CASSPGAGIQPQHF. The DNA for the CDR3 is TGTGCCAGCAGCCCCGGGGCGGGGATTCAGCCCCAGCATTTT.

This chain connects TRBV7-9 to TRBJ1-1; D unresolved. Germline CDR1 and CDR2: SEHNR and FQNEAQ (reference sequence). The V end lost 6 bases, the J end lost 1 base, and 21 bases lay between the germline ends. The CDR3 consists of 17 residues. This chain's CDR3 is CASRGRMGPLWNTEAFF. The DNA of the CDR3 is TGTGCCAGCAGAGGAAGGATGGGCCCCTTGTGGAACACTGAAGCTTTCTTT.

This rearrangement joins TRBV28 to TRBJ1-5; D not certain. This CDR3 spans 15 amino acids. CDR1 and CDR2 (germline): MDHEN, SYDVKM. Trimming shortened V by 2 bases and J by 5 bases, and 13 bases separated the two germline ends. The CDR3, as DNA: TGTGCCAGCAGTTTAGCGGGAGGTCCGCATCAGCCCCAGCATTTT. Translation: CASSLAGGPHQPQHF. Combining the CDR3 with reference TRBV28 and TRBJ1-5 gives the whole variable domain DVKVTQSSRYLVKRTGEKVFLECVQDMDHENMFWYRQDPGLGLRLIYFSYDVKMKEKGDIPEGYSVSREKKERFSLILESASTNQTSMYLCASSLAGGPHQPQHFGDGTRLSIL.

Only one count was recorded for this clone. The chain recombines TRBV5-8 with TRBJ1-2; D call uncertain. Germline CDR1 is SGHTS and CDR2 is YDEGEE. Trimming cost V 6 bases and J 8 bases, with 8 bases left between them. The CDR3 is made up of 10 amino acids. The CDR3 nucleotides read TGTGCCAGCATCCCCAGGGGCTACACCTTC. The encoded protein is CASIPRGYTF.

This sequence joins TRBV9 and TRBJ1-1, with 7 bases identical to TRBD1. CDR3 length: 15 amino acids. V shed 3 bases, J shed 4 bases, and the junction held 9 bases outside the gene matches. CDR1 and CDR2 from the germline V gene are SGDLS and YYNGEE. DNA for the CDR3: TGTGCCAGCAGCGCACCTTCCGGGACAGTCACTGAAGCTTTCTTT. This sequence encodes CASSAPSGTVTEAFF. The variable domain in full, completed from reference TRBV9 and TRBJ1-1, reads DSGVTQTPKHLITATGQRVTLRCSPRSGDLSVYWYQQSLDQGLQFLIQYYNGEERAKGNILERFSAQQFPDLHSELNLSSLELGDSALYFCASSAPSGTVTEAFFGQGTRLTVV.

The chain recombines TRBV7-9 with TRBJ1-1, with D uncertain. The V and J ends lost 4 bases and 3 bases respectively, with 9 bases between them. Germline V CDR1 and CDR2: SEHNR, FQNEAQ (reference sequence). This CDR3 spans 13 amino acids. The CDR3, as DNA: TGTGCCAGCAGCTCGACGGGATACACTGAAGCTTTCTTT. Residues: CASSSTGYTEAFF. Drawing the rest from reference TRBV7-9 and TRBJ1-1, the complete variable domain is DTGVSQNPRHKITKRGQNVTFRCDPISEHNRLYWYRQTLGQGPEFLTYFQNEAQLEKSRLLSDRFSAERPKGSFSTLEIQRTEQGDSAMYLCASSSTGYTEAFFGQGTRLTVV.

This clone was picked up a small number of times. The V gene is TRBV2, the J gene TRBJ1-1; TRBD1 agrees at 9 bases. The CDR3 extends over 12 amino acids. Per germline, CDR1 SNHLY and CDR2 FYNNEI. V lost 7 bases and J lost 7; bases outside the gene matches: 4. CDR3 nucleotide sequence: TGTGCCAGCAAGGACAGGGGCGTTGAAGCTTTCTTT. Amino acids: CASKDRGVEAFF.

Turning to this clone: A read error may produce the germline difference seen at one junction end. The chain uses TRBV7-7 and TRBJ2-1; 14 bases fit TRBD2. The CDR3 contains 15 residues. Germline lookup yields CDR1 SSHAT and CDR2 FNYEAQ (reference sequence). The CDR3 DNA sequence: TGTGCTAGCAGCCCCGGGACTAGCGGGAGAGGTGAGCAGTTCTTC. This encodes CASSPGTSGRGEQFF.